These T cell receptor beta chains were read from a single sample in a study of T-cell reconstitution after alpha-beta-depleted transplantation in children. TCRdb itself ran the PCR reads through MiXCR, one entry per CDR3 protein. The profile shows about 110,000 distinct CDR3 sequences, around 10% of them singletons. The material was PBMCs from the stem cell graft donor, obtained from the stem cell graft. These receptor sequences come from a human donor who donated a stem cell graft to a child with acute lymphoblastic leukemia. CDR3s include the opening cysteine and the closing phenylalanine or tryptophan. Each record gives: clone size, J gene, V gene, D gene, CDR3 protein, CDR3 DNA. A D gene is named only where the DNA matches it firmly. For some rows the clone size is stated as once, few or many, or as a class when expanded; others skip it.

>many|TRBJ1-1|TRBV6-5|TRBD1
CASSYATGTGALNTEAFF
TGTGCCAGCAGTTACGCCACCGGGACAGGGGCTCTGAACACTGAAGCTTTCTTT
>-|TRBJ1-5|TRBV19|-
CASSIRQNNQPQHF
TGTGCCAGTAGTATTAGGCAGAACAATCAGCCCCAGCATTTT
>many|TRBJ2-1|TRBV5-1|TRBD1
CASRTRDRSYNEQFF
TGCGCCAGCAGGACCCGGGACAGGAGCTACAATGAGCAGTTCTTC
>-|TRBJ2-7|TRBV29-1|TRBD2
CSVPGLAVYEQYF
TGCAGCGTCCCGGGACTAGCGGTATACGAGCAGTACTTC
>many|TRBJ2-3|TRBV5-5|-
CASSLASGRDTQYF
TGTGCCAGCAGCTTGGCGTCAGGGCGGGATACGCAGTATTTT
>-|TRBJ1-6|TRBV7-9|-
CASSRGPGNSPLHF
TGTGCCAGCAGTCGGGGTCCTGGTAATTCACCCCTCCACTTT
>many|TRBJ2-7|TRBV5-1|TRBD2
CASSASGTSGKYEQYF
TGCGCCAGCAGCGCCTCCGGGACTAGCGGGAAATACGAGCAGTACTTC
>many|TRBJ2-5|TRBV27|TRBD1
CASSTRDRGRQETQYF
TGTGCCAGCAGTACCCGGGACAGGGGGCGTCAAGAGACCCAGTACTTC
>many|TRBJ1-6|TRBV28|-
CASSLGGSYNSPLHF
TGTGCCAGCAGTTTAGGTGGATCCTATAATTCACCCCTCCACTTT
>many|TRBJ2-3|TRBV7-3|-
CASSLTRQDTQYF
TGTGCCAGCAGCTTAACGCGCCAAGATACGCAGTATTTT
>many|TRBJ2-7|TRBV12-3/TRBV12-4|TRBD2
CASSPSGRQTSYEQYF
TGTGCCAGCAGCCCCAGCGGGAGGCAGACCTCCTACGAGCAGTACTTC
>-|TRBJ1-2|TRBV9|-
CASSVQINYGYTF
TGTGCCAGCAGCGTGCAAATTAACTATGGCTACACCTTC
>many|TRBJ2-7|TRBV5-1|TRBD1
CASSRSTGDLYEQYF
TGCGCCAGCAGCCGGTCGACAGGGGACCTCTACGAGCAGTACTTC
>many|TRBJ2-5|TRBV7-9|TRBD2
CASSLGLADWETQYF
TGTGCCAGCAGCTTAGGACTAGCGGATTGGGAGACCCAGTACTTC
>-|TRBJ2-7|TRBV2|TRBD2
CASTLSGTESYEQYF
TGTGCCAGCACCCTTAGCGGGACGGAGAGTTACGAGCAGTACTTC
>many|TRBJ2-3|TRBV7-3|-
CASSLNIGTTDTQYF
TGTGCCAGCAGCTTAAATATCGGAACCACAGATACGCAGTATTTT
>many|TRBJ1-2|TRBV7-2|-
CASSLAGQIGGYTF
TGTGCCAGCAGCTTAGCAGGACAGATCGGGGGCTACACCTTC
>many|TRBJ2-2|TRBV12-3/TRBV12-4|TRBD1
CASRLDRGERTGELFF
TGTGCCAGCAGATTGGACAGGGGGGAACGGACCGGGGAGCTGTTTTTT
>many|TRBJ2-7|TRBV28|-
CASSSPSREQYF
TGTGCCAGCAGTTCCCCTTCCCGCGAGCAGTACTTC
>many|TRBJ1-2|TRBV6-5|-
CASRGGETANYGYTF
TGTGCCAGCAGAGGTGGGGAGACAGCTAACTATGGCTACACCTTC
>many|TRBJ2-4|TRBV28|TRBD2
CASSPPSGRGGNIQYF
TGTGCCAGCAGTCCCCCCAGCGGGAGAGGAGGAAACATTCAGTACTTC
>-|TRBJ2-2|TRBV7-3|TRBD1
CASSHTTKKDRVNTGELFF
TGTGCCAGCAGCCATACCACAAAGAAGGACAGGGTAAACACCGGGGAGCTGTTTTTT
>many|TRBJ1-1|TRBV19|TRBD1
CASRELQGAWNTEAFF
TGTGCCAGTAGGGAACTACAGGGGGCGTGGAACACTGAAGCTTTCTTT
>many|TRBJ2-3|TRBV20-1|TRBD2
CSATIPSGRTDTQYF
TGCAGTGCTACGATCCCTAGCGGGAGGACAGATACGCAGTATTTT
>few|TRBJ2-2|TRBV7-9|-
CASSFRLGTGELFF
TGTGCCAGCAGCTTTCGACTGGGCACCGGGGAGCTGTTTTTT
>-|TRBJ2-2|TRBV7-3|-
CASSSPVAGATGELFF
TGTGCCAGCAGCTCACCCGTGGCAGGGGCCACCGGGGAGCTGTTTTTT